The T cell receptor (beta chain) under discussion was sequenced for a study of OX40 agonist ivuxolimab in advanced cancers. The wider study: Patients were dosed intravenously with ivuxolimab at 0.01 to 10 mg/kg every 2 weeks. Patients receiving dose escalation had hepatocellular carcinoma, melanoma, renal cell or head and neck cancer. Three partial responders included one hepatocellular carcinoma patient and two cutaneous melanoma patients. Study-wide results and caveats: It was also the case that some nonresponders had low normalized T-cell clonal expansion.

As concerns this clone: Its matching antigen is unknown.

The CDR3 covers 13 residues. TCRdb's copy holds only in-frame clones and misses some; the assay was immunoSEQ multiplex PCR. Of 40,000 to 45,000 clones in the sample, approximately 83% were seen once. The clonotype originates from an adult with an advanced solid tumor such as melanoma, head and neck, liver or kidney cancer. The chain has TRBV21-1 and TRBJ1-6; TRBD1 is the table's D call and was not checked against the DNA. TRBV21-1 is deemed a pseudogene. The material was CD4+ or CD8+ T cells sorted from blood, obtained in a trial of the OX40 agonist ivuxolimab. CDR3 loop: CASSLTHDSPLHF. The DNA for the CDR3 is TGTGCCAGCAGTTTGACACACGATTCACCCCTCCACTTT.